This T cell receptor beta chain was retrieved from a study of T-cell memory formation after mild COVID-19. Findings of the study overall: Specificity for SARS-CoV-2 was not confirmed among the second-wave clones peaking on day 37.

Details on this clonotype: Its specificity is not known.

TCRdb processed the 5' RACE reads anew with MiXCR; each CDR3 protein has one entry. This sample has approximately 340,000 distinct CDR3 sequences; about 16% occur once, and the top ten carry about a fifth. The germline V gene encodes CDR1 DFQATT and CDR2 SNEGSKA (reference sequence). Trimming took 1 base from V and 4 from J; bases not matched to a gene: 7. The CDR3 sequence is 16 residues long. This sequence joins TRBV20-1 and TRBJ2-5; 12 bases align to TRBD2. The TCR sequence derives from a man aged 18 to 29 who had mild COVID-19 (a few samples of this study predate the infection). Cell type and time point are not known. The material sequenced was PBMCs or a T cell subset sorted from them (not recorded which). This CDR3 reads CSARASGGALSETQYF. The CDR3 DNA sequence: TGCAGTGCTAGAGCTAGCGGGGGGGCCCTTTCAGAGACCCAGTACTTC.